Presented here are 19 T cell receptor beta chains from one specimen sequenced in a study of cytomegalovirus exposure and HLA in healthy donors. The PCR contained 60 Vbeta and 13 Jbeta primers. Sequenced by immunoSEQ multiplex PCR; TCRdb stores in-frame clones only, minus some. The sample holds under 200,000 clones, 80% to 85% seen once. What was sequenced was PBMCs. The receptors were sampled from a human donor in good health.

This sequence joins TRBV10-2 and TRBJ1-3; perhaps TRBD1 as D (5 bases). V dropped 8 bases and J dropped 0 bases, with 11 bases sitting between them. In germline, CDR1 is WSHSY, CDR2 SAAADI. The CDR3 has 14 amino acids. This chain's CDR3 is CASSPGHSGNTIYF. In nucleotides, the CDR3 is TGCGCCAGCTCACCCGGACACTCTGGAAACACCATATATTTT.

This chain joins TRBV9 and TRBJ2-2; D is uncertain. There are 14 residues in the CDR3. V was pared by 2 bases and J by 7 bases, with 12 bases between. The germline CDR1 and CDR2 sequences are SGDLS and YYNGEE. The CDR3 region has the DNA TGTGCCAGCAGCGTTTCTCTAGGTCTCGGGGAGCTGTTTTTT. Its protein product is CASSVSLGLGELFF.

The J gene is TRBJ1-2, the V gene TRBV29-1, with 8 bases matching TRBD1. In germline, CDR1 is SQVTM, CDR2 ANQGSEA. The CDR3 has 16 residues. The junction had 19 bases not matched to a gene; V was cut back by 5 bases and J by 8 bases. Written as DNA, the CDR3 is TGCAGCGTTTCATTAGCCGGGACAGGCTCCTCTAGCGGCTACACCTTC. Translating it yields CSVSLAGTGSSSGYTF. The full variable domain, rest sourced from reference TRBV29-1 and TRBJ1-2, is SAVISQKPSRDICQRGTSLTIQCQVDSQVTMMFWYRQQPGQSLTLIATANQGSEATYESGFVIDKFPISRPNLTFSTLTVSNMSPEDSSIYLCSVSLAGTGSSSGYTFGSGTRLTVV.

This chain links TRBV29-1 with TRBJ2-5; 7 nucleotides agree with TRBD2. J gave up 6 bases and V 7 bases, and 8 bases lay outside the gene matches. The CDR3 extends over 12 amino acids. Per the germline V gene, CDR1 is SQVTM and CDR2 is ANQGSEA. The chain's CDR3 is CSGSRGEKTQYF. The CDR3 region has the DNA TGCAGCGGCTCACGGGGGGAAAAGACCCAGTACTTC.

This chain joins TRBV7-9 and TRBJ1-1; possibly TRBD1 for D (6 bases). The CDR3 sequence is 17 residues long. Trimming cost V 0 bases and J 4 bases, with 18 bases left between them. From germline, CDR1 is SEHNR and CDR2 FQNEAQ (reference sequence). DNA for the CDR3: TGTGCCAGCAGCTTAGCTCGGAGGGGGGGGCGCATCACTGAAGCTTTCTTT. Translation: CASSLARRGGRITEAFF.

The chain joins TRBV19 to TRBJ1-2, with 9 bases identical to TRBD1. From germline, CDR1 is LNHDA and CDR2 SQIVND (reference sequence). The length of the CDR3 is 15 residues. Trimming at V came to 7 bases and at J to 5 bases, leaving 11 bases not matched to a gene. The CDR3 region is CASNIDWGQGYGYTF. In DNA form, the CDR3 reads TGTGCCAGTAATATCGACTGGGGACAGGGTTATGGCTACACCTTC.

This rearrangement joins TRBV4-3 to TRBJ2-1; 9 bases fit TRBD2. The germline V gene has CDR1 LGHNA and CDR2 YSLEER. The CDR3 has 16 amino acids. Trimming at V came to 4 bases and at J to 2 bases, leaving 6 bases not matched to a gene. CDR3 sequence: CASSPMASGAYNEQFF. The CDR3 coding sequence is TGCGCCAGCAGCCCCATGGCTAGCGGGGCCTACAATGAGCAGTTCTTC.

The J gene is TRBJ2-1, the V gene TRBV6-5, with D perhaps matching TRBD2 (6 bases). Trimming stripped 6 bases from V and 12 bases from J, with 24 bases between. Per the germline V gene, CDR1 is MNHEY and CDR2 is SVGAGI. The CDR3 loop spans 15 amino acids. The DNA for the CDR3 is TGTGCCAGCAGGAAACGGGACTCGCACAATGGTTGGCAGTTCTTC. It specifies CASRKRDSHNGWQFF.

This chain's CDR3 is CASSQDGGNQPQHF. The CDR3 region has the DNA TGCGCCAGCAGCCAGGATGGGGGGAATCAGCCCCAGCATTTT. The chain recombines TRBV4-3 with TRBJ1-5, with TRBD1 as a possible D gene (5 bases). In germline, CDR1 is LGHNA, CDR2 YSLEER. Trimming removed 3 bases at V and 4 bases at J, with 10 bases between. The CDR3 covers 14 residues.

The rearrangement joins TRBV9 to TRBJ2-1, with TRBD2 identical over 14 bases. The CDR3 spans 15 residues. V dropped 3 bases and J dropped 8; count of bases not matched to a gene: 4. Germline V gives CDR1 SGDLS, CDR2 YYNGEE. The DNA for the CDR3 is TGTGCCAGCAGCGCGGGACTAGCGGGGGCTTATGAGCAGTTCTTC. It specifies CASSAGLAGAYEQFF.

The J gene is TRBJ2-7, the V gene TRBV7-8; TRBD1 matches at 9 bases. The CDR3 contains 15 residues. CDR1 SGHVS and CDR2 FQNEAQ come from the germline V gene. Trimming cost V 2 bases and J 0 bases; bases outside gene matches: 2. The DNA for the CDR3 is TGTGCCAGCAGCTTATGGGACAGGGCCTCCTACGAGCAGTACTTC. Protein product: CASSLWDRASYEQYF.

V and J are TRBV7-2 and TRBJ2-2; the D is unclear. Deletions cut 2 bases from V and 2 bases from J, with 3 bases between. The CDR3 runs 13 residues. The germline CDR1 and CDR2 sequences are SGHTA and FQGNSA. In DNA, the CDR3 is TGTGCCAGCAGCTTACTTAACACCGGGGAGCTGTTTTTT. This encodes CASSLLNTGELFF.

The J gene is TRBJ2-5, the V gene TRBV6-1; a possible D gene is TRBD1 (5 bases). Germline loops: CDR1 MNHNS, CDR2 SASEGT. V lost 7 bases, J lost 9 bases, and 18 bases lay in between. The CDR3 runs to 13 residues. Here the CDR3 DNA reads TGTGCCAGCATTAGAACCCAGGGTTTTGCCCAGTACTTC. As protein: CASIRTQGFAQYF.

This clone showed up just once. The chain recombines TRBV10-3 with TRBJ2-7, with TRBD2 identical over 10 bases. CDR3 size: 18 residues. Trimming took 6 bases from V and 2 from J; bases not matched to a gene: 16. The germline V gene encodes CDR1 ENHRY and CDR2 SYGVKD. The DNA of the CDR3 is TGTGCCATCAGCGACCCCGGGGCTCTAGCGGGGGCCGCCTACGAGCAGTACTTC. It is translated as CAISDPGALAGAAYEQYF.

This clone came up a few times. J is TRBJ1-5 and V is TRBV6-5; D remains unclear. Trimming took 7 bases from V and 3 from J, leaving 10 bases between them. Germline CDR1 and CDR2: MNHEY and SVGAGI. The CDR3 is made up of 13 amino acids. The CDR3: CASTRSPNQPQHF. CDR3 nucleotide sequence: TGTGCCAGCACTCGGAGCCCCAATCAGCCCCAGCATTTT.

The CDR3 coding sequence is TGTGCCAGTAGTGCCTCTTTTGCGGGCTCCTATAATTCACCCCTCCACTTT. Protein product: CASSASFAGSYNSPLHF. V gene TRBV19 combines with J gene TRBJ1-6, with D hard to call. The CDR3 totals 17 residues. V lost 5 bases to trimming and J lost 0 bases, with 14 bases between them. The germline CDR1 and CDR2 sequences are LNHDA and SQIVND (reference sequence).

This rearrangement joins TRBV19 to TRBJ1-4; 8 bases agree with TRBD1. CDR1 is LNHDA, CDR2 SQIVND, per germline (reference sequence). The CDR3 is made up of 16 amino acids. V lost 6 bases, J lost 0 bases, and 6 bases stayed unmatched. The CDR3 DNA sequence: TGTGCCAGTAGCGGGACAGGAATAACAACTAATGAAAAACTGTTTTTT. Translation gives CASSGTGITTNEKLFF.

The chain has TRBV9 and TRBJ2-3; D remains unclear. This CDR3 is 17 amino acids long. Trimming cost V 0 bases and J 3 bases, with 17 bases left between them. Germline lookup yields CDR1 SGDLS and CDR2 YYNGEE. CDR3 sequence reads: CASSVESSPDGTDTQYF. The CDR3 region has the DNA TGTGCCAGCAGCGTAGAGTCTAGTCCGGATGGGACAGATACGCAGTATTTT.

The chain couples TRBV4-1 to TRBJ1-4, with TRBD1 as a possible D gene (6 bases). The CDR3 spans 16 residues. CDR1 is MGHRA and CDR2 is YSYEKL in the germline V gene. V was shortened by 4 bases and J by 7 bases, with 19 bases between the two germline ends. CDR3 region: CASSPEQGKESEKLFF. The DNA for the CDR3 is TGCGCCAGCAGCCCGGAACAGGGTAAGGAGAGTGAAAAACTGTTTTTT.